This TCR beta chain was profiled in a study of CXCR4 blockade with PD-1 therapy in pancreatic cancer (dated by TCRdb to between 2017 and 2020). With respect to the entire study: The study analyzed resected pancreatic ductal adenocarcinoma using multiplex immunohistochemistry and TCRbeta immunosequencing, along with ex vivo slice culture to test PD-1 and CXCR4 blockade. To look at intratumoral heterogeneity, the researchers TCR-sequenced two geographically distinct regions from each of about 6 tumors.

Using the immunoSEQ Assay at Adaptive Biotechnologies, the researchers immunosequenced TCRbeta CDR3 regions from the extracted DNA. Turning to the authors' computational methods: To measure the absolute abundance of each unique TCRbeta CDR3, the sequences were collapsed and filtered. Clonality was calculated as 1 minus Pielou's evenness, using only productive in-frame rearrangements. Regional overlap was evaluated by tracking the top 100 nucleotide rearrangements across paired samples, and paired versus unrelated samples were compared using the Morisita index. Convergence of nucleotide rearrangements onto identical amino acid sequences was assessed with the immunoSEQ Rearrangement Details tool. TCRdb took this table from immuneACCESS and kept in-frame rearrangements with V and J called. Such tables lack part of the clones; where checked against another copy, unresolved V genes explain under half of the gap, and the rest is unexplained. D and trimming come from the DNA, and the V and J calls and clone size come from that table. Recorded for this sample are about 5,200 clones; 48% of them occurred a single time. The ten biggest clones cover roughly 8% of the sample.

Trimming removed 3 bases from V and 7 bases from J, leaving 12 bases between the germline ends. CDR1 is given as LNHDA and CDR2 as SQIVND, both from the germline V gene (reference sequence). The CDR3, cysteine through phenylalanine, is 13 amino acids long. This entry keeps only the CDR3 DNA: 39 bases, framed from base 1. The archived tumor blocks came from patients who had not received neoadjuvant therapy before resection. The preserved-tissue arm of the study used 30 to 35 surgical resection samples from 20 to 25 previously untreated pancreatic ductal adenocarcinoma patients. For the resection arm, DNA was extracted from ten 5-micron curls of FFPE tumor adjacent to the multiplex immunohistochemistry slide. The study at large found these results: The frequency of each amino acid clone correlated strongly with the number of distinct nucleotide rearrangements encoding that clone, suggesting convergent selection driven by common tumor antigens. Although tumors showed clonal expansion, with a mean productive clonality of roughly 0.13 compared with 0.05 in healthy blood, clonality was not correlated with survival. Because only TCRbeta chains were sequenced, true antigen-specificity overlap of convergent dominant clones was left unconfirmed pending paired alpha-beta single-cell sequencing.

With regard to this clone: It lacks a known antigen. No much larger clone is present one base from it, and per-base qualities are unavailable.

The specimen was tumor tissue. The V and J segments used are TRBV19 and TRBJ1-1, with the D gene not clear enough to name. The receptor was derived from a human donor with pancreatic ductal adenocarcinoma. The nucleotides read TGTGCCAGTAGTATGCAAGACGGCTTTGAAGCTTTCTTT. Its coded protein is CASSMQDGFEAFF.